The clone carrying this T cell receptor (beta chain) was seen repeatedly, ten times or more. Its antigen is not identified. TCRdb reprocessed the 5' RACE reads via MiXCR and lists one record per CDR3 protein. The sample has some 560,000 distinct CDR3 sequences; around 9.6% are singletons. The germline CDR1 and CDR2 sequences are SQVTM and ANQGSEA. CDR3 length: 14 amino acids. Trimming removed 4 bases from V and 5 bases from J; junction bases left unmatched: 10. This entry belongs to a study of identical twins. Study-wide points: Beta clonotypes that were abundant in cord blood contained fewer insertions, a pattern absent from memory repertoires.

A further study also used this sample, focusing on yellow fever vaccine responses in identical twins.

The chain combines TRBV29-1 with TRBJ2-5; 7 nucleotides line up with TRBD2. The sample was PBMCs. The source is a woman in her late teens or twenties in good health. The CDR3 here is CSVALAALSETQYF. The DNA for the CDR3 is TGCAGCGTTGCCCTAGCGGCCCTATCGGAGACCCAGTACTTC.